This TCR beta chain stems from a study of blood T cell repertoires in COVID-19. CDR1 SGHNT and CDR2 YENEEA come from the germline V gene. The ends lost 3 bases at V and 10 bases at J; junction bases unmatched: 2. The CDR3 spans 12 residues. Generated by immunoSEQ multiplex PCR, the TCRdb table keeps only in-frame clones and is missing some. The sample lists fewer than 200,000 clones; roughly four fifths were seen once. The material sequenced was peripheral blood. This receptor was obtained from a man aged 35-49 years who had recovered from COVID-19. The gene calls are TRBV11-3 and TRBJ2-3; 9 bases line up with TRBD1. The CDR3 sequence: CASSLGQGSQYF. CDR3 nucleotides: TGTGCCAGCAGCTTGGGACAGGGATCGCAGTATTTT.